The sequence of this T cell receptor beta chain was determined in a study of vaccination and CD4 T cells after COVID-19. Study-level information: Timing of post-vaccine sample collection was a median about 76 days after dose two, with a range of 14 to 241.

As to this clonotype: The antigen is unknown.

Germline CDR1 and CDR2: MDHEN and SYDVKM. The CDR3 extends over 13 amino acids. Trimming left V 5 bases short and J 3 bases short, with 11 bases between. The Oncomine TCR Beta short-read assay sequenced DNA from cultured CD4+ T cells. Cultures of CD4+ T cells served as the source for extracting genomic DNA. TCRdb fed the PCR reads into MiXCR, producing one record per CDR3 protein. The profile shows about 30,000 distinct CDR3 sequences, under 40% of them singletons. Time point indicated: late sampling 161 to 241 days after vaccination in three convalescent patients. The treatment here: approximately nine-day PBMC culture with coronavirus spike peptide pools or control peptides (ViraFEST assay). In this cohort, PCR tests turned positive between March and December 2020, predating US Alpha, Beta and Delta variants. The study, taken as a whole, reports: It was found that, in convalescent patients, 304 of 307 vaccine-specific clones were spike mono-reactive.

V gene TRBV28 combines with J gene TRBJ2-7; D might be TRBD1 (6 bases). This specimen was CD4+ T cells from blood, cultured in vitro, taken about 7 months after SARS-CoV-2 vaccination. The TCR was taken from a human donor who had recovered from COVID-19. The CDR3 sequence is CASSNRDNYEQYF. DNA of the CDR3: TGTGCCAGCAGTAACCGGGACAACTACGAGCAGTACTTC.